These 7 T cell receptor beta chains were sequenced from one sample in a study of T-cell memory formation after mild COVID-19. TCRdb independently ran MiXCR on the 5' RACE reads; one entry per CDR3 protein. The sample has 100,000 or so distinct CDR3 sequences, 11% seen once. The sequenced material came from PBMCs or a T cell subset sorted from them (not recorded which). These receptors all stem from a man between 18 and 35 years old who had mild COVID-19 (a few samples of this study predate the infection). Cell type and time point are not known.

The genes are TRBV20-1 and TRBJ2-7, with D possibly TRBD1 on 6 matching bases. The germline gives CDR1 DFQATT, CDR2 SNEGSKA (reference sequence). The CDR3 totals 15 residues. V lost 0 bases to trimming and J lost 3 bases, with 15 bases between them. The CDR3 here is CSARDGEQGSYEQYF. The CDR3 DNA sequence: TGCAGTGCTAGAGATGGTGAACAGGGCAGCTACGAGCAGTACTTC.

There are many counts of this clonotype. This chain joins TRBV20-1 and TRBJ2-4; 9 bases match TRBD2. Germline V lookup: CDR1 DFQATT, CDR2 SNEGSKA (reference sequence). The J segment lost 7 bases and the V segment lost 1 base, leaving 8 bases of the junction unmatched. This CDR3 has 15 amino acids. CDR3 nucleotides: TGCAGTGCTAGAGCGTCTAGCGGGGACTGGAACATTCAGTACTTC. Its translation: CSARASSGDWNIQYF.

The V gene is TRBV6-9, the J gene TRBJ2-7, with TRBD1 matching over 7 bases. The length of the CDR3 is 13 residues. V dropped 5 bases and J dropped 2; count of bases not matched to a gene: 3. CDR1 MNHGY and CDR2 SVAAGI come from the germline V gene. The CDR3 loop is CASSPGTAYEQYV. The CDR3 DNA reads TGTGCCAGCAGTCCCGGGACAGCCTACGAGCAGTACGTC.

This clonotype was detected ten times or more. This rearrangement joins TRBV4-1 to TRBJ2-1; unclear D gene. The V gene's germline CDR1 is MGHRA and CDR2 YSYEKL. The CDR3 runs to 12 residues. Deletions cut 4 bases from V and 5 bases from J, with 6 bases between. The chain's CDR3 is CASSPSDNEQFF. The CDR3 DNA reads as TGCGCCAGCAGCCCTTCCGACAATGAGCAGTTCTTC.

The rearrangement joins TRBV19 to TRBJ2-7; D not certain. The length of the CDR3 is 11 residues. Trimming cost V 3 bases and J 6 bases, with 6 bases left between them. Germline lookup yields CDR1 LNHDA and CDR2 SQIVND (reference sequence). CDR3 sequence (DNA): TGTGCCAGTAGTATGGGATCCGAGCAGTACGTC. Protein: CASSMGSEQYV.

The J gene is TRBJ2-5, the V gene TRBV11-2; 10 nucleotides match TRBD2. Germline CDR1 is SGHAT and CDR2 is FQNNGV. There are 15 residues in the CDR3. Trimming removed 6 bases from V and 4 bases from J; junction bases left unmatched: 8. Here the CDR3 reads CASRASGGVGETQYF. Here the CDR3 DNA reads TGTGCCAGCAGGGCTAGCGGGGGAGTCGGAGAGACCCAGTACTTC.

The sample holds many counts of this clonotype. J is TRBJ2-7 and V is TRBV6-2 or TRBV6-3; the D gene is possibly TRBD1 (5 bases). CDR3 length: 16 residues. V was shortened by 6 bases and J by 3 bases, with 21 bases between the two germline ends. Germline lookup yields CDR1 MNHEY and CDR2 SVGEGT. The CDR3 reads CASRPGPKDILYEQYV. CDR3 nucleotide sequence: TGTGCCAGCAGACCCGGACCTAAGGACATCCTCTACGAGCAGTACGTC.